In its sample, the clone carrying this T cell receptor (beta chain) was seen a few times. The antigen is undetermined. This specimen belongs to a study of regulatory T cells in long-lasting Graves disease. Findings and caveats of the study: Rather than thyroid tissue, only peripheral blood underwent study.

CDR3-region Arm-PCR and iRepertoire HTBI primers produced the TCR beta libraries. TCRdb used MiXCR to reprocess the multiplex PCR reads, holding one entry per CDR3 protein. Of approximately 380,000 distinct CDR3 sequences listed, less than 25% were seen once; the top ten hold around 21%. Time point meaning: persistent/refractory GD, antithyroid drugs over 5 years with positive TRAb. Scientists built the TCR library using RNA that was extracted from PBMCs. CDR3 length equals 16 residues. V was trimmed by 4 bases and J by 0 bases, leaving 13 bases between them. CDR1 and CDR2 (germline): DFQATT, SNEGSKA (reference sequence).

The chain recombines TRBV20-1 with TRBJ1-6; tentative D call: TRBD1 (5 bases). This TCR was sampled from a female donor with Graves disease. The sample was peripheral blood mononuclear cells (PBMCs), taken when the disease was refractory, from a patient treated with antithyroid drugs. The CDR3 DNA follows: TGCAGTGCTATGCGACAGCCAAGCTCCTATAATTCACCCCTCCACTTT. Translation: CSAMRQPSSYNSPLHF.